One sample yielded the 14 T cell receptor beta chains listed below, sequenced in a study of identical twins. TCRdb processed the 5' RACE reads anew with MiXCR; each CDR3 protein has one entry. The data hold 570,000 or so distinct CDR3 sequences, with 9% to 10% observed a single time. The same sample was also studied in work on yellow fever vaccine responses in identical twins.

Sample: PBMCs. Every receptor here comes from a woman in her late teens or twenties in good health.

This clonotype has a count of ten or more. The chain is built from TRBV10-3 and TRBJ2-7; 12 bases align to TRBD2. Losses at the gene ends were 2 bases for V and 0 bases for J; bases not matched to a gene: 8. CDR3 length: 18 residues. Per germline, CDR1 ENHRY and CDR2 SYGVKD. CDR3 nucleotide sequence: TGTGCCATCAGTGAGCCGGGACTAGCGGGTATAAGCTCCTACGAGCAGTACTTC. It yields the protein CAISEPGLAGISSYEQYF.

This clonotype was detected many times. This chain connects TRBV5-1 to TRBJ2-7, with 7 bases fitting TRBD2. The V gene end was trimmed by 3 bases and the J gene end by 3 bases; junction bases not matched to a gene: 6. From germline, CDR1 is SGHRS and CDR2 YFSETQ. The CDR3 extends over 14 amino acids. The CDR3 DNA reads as TGCGCCAGCAGCTGGAGCGGGATGGGCTACGAGCAGTACTTC. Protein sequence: CASSWSGMGYEQYF.

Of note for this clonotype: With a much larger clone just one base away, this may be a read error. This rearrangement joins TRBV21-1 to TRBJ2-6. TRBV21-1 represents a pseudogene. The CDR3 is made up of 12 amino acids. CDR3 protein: CASSTGANVLTF. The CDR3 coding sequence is TGTGCCAGCAGCACTGGGGCCAACGTCCTGACTTTC.

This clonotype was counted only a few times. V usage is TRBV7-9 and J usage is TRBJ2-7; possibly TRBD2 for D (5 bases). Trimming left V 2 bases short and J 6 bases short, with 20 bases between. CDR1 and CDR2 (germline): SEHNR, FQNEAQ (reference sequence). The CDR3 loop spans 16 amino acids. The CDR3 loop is CASSLLVSGGWGEQYF. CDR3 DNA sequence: TGTGCCAGCAGCTTATTGGTCAGCGGAGGTTGGGGCGAGCAGTACTTC.

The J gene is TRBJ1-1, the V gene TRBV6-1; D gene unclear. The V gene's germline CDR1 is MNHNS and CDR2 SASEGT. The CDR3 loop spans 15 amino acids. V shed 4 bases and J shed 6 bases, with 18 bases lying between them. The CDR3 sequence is CASSAGWVQRAEAFF. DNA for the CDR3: TGTGCCAGCAGTGCCGGGTGGGTCCAACGGGCTGAAGCTTTCTTT.

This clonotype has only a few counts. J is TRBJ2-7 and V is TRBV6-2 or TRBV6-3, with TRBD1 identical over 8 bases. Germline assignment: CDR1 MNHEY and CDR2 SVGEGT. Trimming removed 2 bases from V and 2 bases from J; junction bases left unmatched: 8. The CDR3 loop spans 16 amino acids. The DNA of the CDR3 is TGTGCCAGCAGTTACACGTCGACAGGGGCCACCTACGAGCAGTACTTC. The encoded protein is CASSYTSTGATYEQYF.

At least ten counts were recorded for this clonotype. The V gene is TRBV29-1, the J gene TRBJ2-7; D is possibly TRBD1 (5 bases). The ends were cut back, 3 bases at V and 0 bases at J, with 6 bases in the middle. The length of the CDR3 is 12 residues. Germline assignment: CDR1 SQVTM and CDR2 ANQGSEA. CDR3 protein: CSVDQGSYEQYF. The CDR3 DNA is TGCAGCGTTGATCAGGGCTCCTACGAGCAGTACTTC.

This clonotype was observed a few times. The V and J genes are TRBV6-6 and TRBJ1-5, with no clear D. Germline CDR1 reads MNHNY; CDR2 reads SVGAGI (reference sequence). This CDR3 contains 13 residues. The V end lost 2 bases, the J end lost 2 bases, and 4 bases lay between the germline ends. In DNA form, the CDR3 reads TGTGCCAGCAGTTACATAGGCAATCAGCCCCAGCATTTT. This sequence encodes CASSYIGNQPQHF.

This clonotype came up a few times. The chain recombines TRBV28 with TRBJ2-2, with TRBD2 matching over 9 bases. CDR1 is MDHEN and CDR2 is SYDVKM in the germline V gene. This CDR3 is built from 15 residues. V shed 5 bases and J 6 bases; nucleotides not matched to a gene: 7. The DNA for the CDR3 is TGTGCCAGCAGTCGCGGGACTAGCTCTTCCGGGGAGCTGTTTTTT. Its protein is CASSRGTSSSGELFF.

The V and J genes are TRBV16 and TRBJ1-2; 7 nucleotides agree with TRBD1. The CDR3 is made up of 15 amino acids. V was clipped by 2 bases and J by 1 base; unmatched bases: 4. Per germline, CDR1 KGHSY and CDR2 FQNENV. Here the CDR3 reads CASSQLTGDNYGYTF. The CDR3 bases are TGTGCCAGCAGCCAACTAACAGGGGATAACTATGGCTACACCTTC.

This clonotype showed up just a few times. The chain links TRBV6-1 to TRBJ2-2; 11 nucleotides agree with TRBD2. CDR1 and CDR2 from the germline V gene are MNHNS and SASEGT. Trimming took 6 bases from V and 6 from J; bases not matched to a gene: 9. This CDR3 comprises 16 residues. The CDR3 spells CASRRQRLAGSGELFF. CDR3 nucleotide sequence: TGTGCCAGCAGGCGACAACGACTAGCGGGGTCCGGGGAGCTGTTTTTT.

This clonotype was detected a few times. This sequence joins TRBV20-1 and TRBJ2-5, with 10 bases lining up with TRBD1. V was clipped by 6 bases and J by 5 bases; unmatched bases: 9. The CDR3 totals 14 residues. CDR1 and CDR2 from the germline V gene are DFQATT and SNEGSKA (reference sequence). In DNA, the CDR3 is TGCAGTGCCAAGGGGACAGGGGCTATGGAGACCCAGTACTTC. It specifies CSAKGTGAMETQYF.

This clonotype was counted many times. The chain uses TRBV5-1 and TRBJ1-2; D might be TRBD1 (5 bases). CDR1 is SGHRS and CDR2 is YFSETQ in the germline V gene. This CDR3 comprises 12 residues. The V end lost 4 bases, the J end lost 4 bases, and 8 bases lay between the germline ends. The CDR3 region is CASSGDGYGYTF. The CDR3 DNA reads TGCGCCAGCAGCGGGGACGGCTATGGCTACACCTTC.

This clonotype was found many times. The chain's CDR3 is CSASEGLDNQPQHF. For the CDR3, the DNA is TGCAGTGCTAGCGAGGGGTTGGACAATCAGCCCCAGCATTTT. The J gene is TRBJ1-5, the V gene TRBV20-1, with D possibly being TRBD1 (5 bases). The CDR3 runs to 14 residues. Per germline, CDR1 DFQATT and CDR2 SNEGSKA (reference sequence). The V gene lost 3 bases and the J gene lost 3 bases, with 12 bases spanning the gap.